Reported below is one T cell receptor beta chain. This sample was included in a study of PD-1 blockade in mismatch repair-deficient tumors. The germline CDR1 and CDR2 sequences are SNHLY and FYNNEI. The CDR3 length is 12 residues. V lost 7 bases and J lost 7, with 11 bases in between. Generated by immunoSEQ multiplex PCR, the TCRdb table keeps only in-frame clones and is missing some. The data hold about 38,000 clones, with 85% observed a single time. Here the sequenced sample was peripheral blood, taken about 81 weeks after starting pembrolizumab. This chain links TRBV2 with TRBJ1-5, with D perhaps matching TRBD1 (5 bases). This TCR was sampled from an adult with mismatch repair-deficient cancer. In nucleotides, the CDR3 is TGTGCCAGCAACCTCGGGGGACAGCCCCAGCATTTT. It yields the protein CASNLGGQPQHF.